What follows are 7 T cell receptor beta chains derived from one specimen sequenced in a study of blood T cell repertoires in COVID-19. Method: immunoSEQ multiplex PCR; TCRdb's copy keeps in-frame clones and lacks some. The sample has about 250,000 clones; around 90% are singletons. The sample comprised peripheral blood. Receptors originate from a man aged 25 to 40 with COVID-19, enrolled during active disease.

About this clone itself: This specimen includes other DNA sequences encoding the same CDR3. This chain uses TRBV5-5 with TRBJ1-5; D may be TRBD1 (5 bases). CDR1 is SGHKS and CDR2 is YYEKEE in the germline V gene (reference sequence). The CDR3 has 14 amino acids. V shed 2 bases and J shed 2 bases, with 8 bases lying between them. CDR3 sequence reads: CASSLDRRNQPQHF. Here the CDR3 DNA reads TGTGCCAGCAGCTTAGACAGACGCAATCAGCCCCAGCATTTT.

In this sample, this clone turned up once. The chain has TRBV9 and TRBJ2-3; 10 positions match TRBD2. Looked up from germline, CDR1 is SGDLS and CDR2 is YYNGEE. The CDR3 is made up of 15 amino acids. V lost 2 bases, J lost 1 base, and 1 base stayed unmatched. The CDR3 loop reads CASSVTSGGTDTQYF. The CDR3 DNA reads as TGTGCCAGCAGCGTTACTAGCGGGGGCACAGATACGCAGTATTTT.

The chain employs TRBV9 and TRBJ2-3, with 7 nucleotides matching TRBD2. V lost 0 bases to trimming and J lost 0 bases; unmatched junction nucleotides: 1. Looked up from germline, CDR1 is SGDLS and CDR2 is YYNGEE. The CDR3 sequence is 15 residues long. CDR3 sequence (DNA): TGTGCCAGCAGCGTAGCAGCGGGGAGCACAGATACGCAGTATTTT. Translated, it gives CASSVAAGSTDTQYF.

The V gene is TRBV5-1, the J gene TRBJ1-1; TRBD1 might be the D (6 bases). CDR1 SGHRS and CDR2 YFSETQ come from the germline V gene. V gave up 6 bases and J gave up 7 bases, with 16 bases separating them. The CDR3 runs 13 residues. The CDR3 loop reads CASMWGRGDEAFF. CDR3 DNA: TGCGCCAGCATGTGGGGCAGGGGTGATGAAGCTTTCTTT.

The chain combines TRBV11-2 with TRBJ2-1; D call uncertain. This CDR3 region has 13 residues. V was clipped by 7 bases and J by 12 bases, with 19 bases between them. In germline, CDR1 is SGHAT, CDR2 FQNNGV. In DNA, the CDR3 is TGTGCCAGCACCCCTGTGGCTCCTCCGGGGCAGTTCTTC. Amino acids: CASTPVAPPGQFF.

The rearrangement links TRBV3-1 (or the pseudogene TRBV3-2) to TRBJ1-2; 7 bases fit TRBD1. The junction had 7 bases not matched to a gene; V was cut back by 4 bases and J by 8 bases. The CDR3 contains 13 residues. CDR1 and CDR2 (germline): LGHDT, YNNKEL (reference sequence). The CDR3 sequence: CASSPGTAFGYTF. CDR3 sequence (DNA): TGTGCCAGCAGCCCAGGGACAGCCTTCGGCTACACCTTC.

This CDR3 reads CASRLLAGGNTGELFF. The DNA of the CDR3 is TGTGCCAGCAGGCTACTAGCGGGGGGTAACACCGGGGAGCTGTTTTTT. The V gene is TRBV2, the J gene TRBJ2-2; 12 bases are shared with TRBD2. Germline loops: CDR1 SNHLY, CDR2 FYNNEI. Trimming removed 6 bases from V and 2 bases from J; junction bases left unmatched: 4. The CDR3 sequence is 16 residues long.